This T cell receptor beta chain originates from a study of blood T cell repertoires in COVID-19. Study details: From the United States, Italy and Spain came samples of acute and convalescent COVID-19.

The V segment lost 1 base and the J segment 1 base; nucleotides outside the gene matches: 8. Germline CDR1 GTSNPN, CDR2 SVGIG (reference sequence). The CDR3 contains 16 residues. Clones were read by immunoSEQ multiplex PCR, and TCRdb kept only the in-frame ones, dropping some. The table shows around 300,000 clones, with around 82% occurring only once. The sample was peripheral blood. The sequence was obtained from a woman in her forties or fifties who had recovered from COVID-19. The chain has TRBV30 and TRBJ1-1; 8 nucleotides align to TRBD1. The CDR3 reads CAWSDPGQEENTEAFF. The CDR3 coding sequence is TGTGCCTGGAGTGACCCGGGACAGGAAGAGAACACTGAAGCTTTCTTT.